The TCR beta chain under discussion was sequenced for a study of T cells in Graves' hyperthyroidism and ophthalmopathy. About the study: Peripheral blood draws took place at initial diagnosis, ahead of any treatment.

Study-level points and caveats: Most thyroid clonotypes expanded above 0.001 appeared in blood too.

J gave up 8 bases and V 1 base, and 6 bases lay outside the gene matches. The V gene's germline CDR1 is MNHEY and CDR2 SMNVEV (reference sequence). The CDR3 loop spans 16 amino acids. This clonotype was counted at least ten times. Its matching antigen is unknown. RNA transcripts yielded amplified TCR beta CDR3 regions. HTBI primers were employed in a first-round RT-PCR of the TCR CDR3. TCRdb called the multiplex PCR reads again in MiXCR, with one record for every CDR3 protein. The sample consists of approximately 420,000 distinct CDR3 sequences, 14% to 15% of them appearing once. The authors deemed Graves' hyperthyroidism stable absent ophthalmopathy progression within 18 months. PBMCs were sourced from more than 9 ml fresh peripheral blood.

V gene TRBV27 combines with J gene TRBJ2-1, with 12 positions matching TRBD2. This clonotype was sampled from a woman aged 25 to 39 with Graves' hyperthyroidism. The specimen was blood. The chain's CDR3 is CASSLFRLAGDHEQFF. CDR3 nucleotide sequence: TGTGCCAGCAGTTTATTTAGACTAGCGGGAGACCATGAGCAGTTCTTC.